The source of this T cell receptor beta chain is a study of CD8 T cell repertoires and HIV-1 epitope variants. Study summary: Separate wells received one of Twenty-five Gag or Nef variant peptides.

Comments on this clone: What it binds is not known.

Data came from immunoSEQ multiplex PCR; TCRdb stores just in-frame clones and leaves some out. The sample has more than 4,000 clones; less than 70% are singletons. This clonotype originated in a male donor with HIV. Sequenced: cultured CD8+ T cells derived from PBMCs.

The CDR3 nucleotides read TGTGCCTGGAGTGTAAGCGGAATTGACAGGTCCTACGAGCAGTACTTC. It specifies CAWSVSGIDRSYEQYF. The rearrangement uses TRBV30 and TRBJ2-7; maybe TRBD1 (6 bases). Deletions cut 0 bases from V and 1 base from J, with 16 bases between. The V gene's germline CDR1 is GTSNPN and CDR2 SVGIG (reference sequence). The CDR3 covers 16 residues.